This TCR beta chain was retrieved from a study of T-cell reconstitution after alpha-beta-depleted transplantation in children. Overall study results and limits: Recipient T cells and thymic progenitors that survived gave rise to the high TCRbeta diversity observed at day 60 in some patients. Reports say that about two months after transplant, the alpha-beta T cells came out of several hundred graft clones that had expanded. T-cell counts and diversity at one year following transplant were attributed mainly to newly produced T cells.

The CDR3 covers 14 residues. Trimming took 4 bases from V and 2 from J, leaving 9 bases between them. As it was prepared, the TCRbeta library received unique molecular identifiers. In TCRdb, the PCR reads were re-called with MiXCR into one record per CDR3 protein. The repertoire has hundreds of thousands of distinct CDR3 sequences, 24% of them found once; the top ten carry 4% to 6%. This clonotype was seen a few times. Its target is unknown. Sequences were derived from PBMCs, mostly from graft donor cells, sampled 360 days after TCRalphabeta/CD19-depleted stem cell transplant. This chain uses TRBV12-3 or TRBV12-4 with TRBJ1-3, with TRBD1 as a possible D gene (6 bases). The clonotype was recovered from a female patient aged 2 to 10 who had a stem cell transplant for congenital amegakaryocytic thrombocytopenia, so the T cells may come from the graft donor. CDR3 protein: CASSSRTAGNTIYF. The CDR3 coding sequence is TGTGCCAGCAGTTCTCGGACAGCTGGAAACACCATATATTTT.